A single TCR beta chain is shown here with its context. The germline V gene has CDR1 SGDLS and CDR2 YYNGEE. The CDR3 extends over 14 amino acids. V lost 5 bases, J lost 7 bases, and 15 bases lay in between. The data were taken from a study of T cell responses to AZD1222 COVID-19 vaccine. Here immunoSEQ multiplex PCR was the method, and the copy in TCRdb shows in-frame clones only, minus some. The profile covers 150,000 to 200,000 clones, with 80% to 95% appearing a single time and under 5% taken by the ten largest. The sequences come from peripheral blood, collected on day 0 of AZD1222 vaccination. The rearrangement joins TRBV9 to TRBJ2-2, with D possibly called TRBD1 or TRBD2 (5 bases each). This receptor was identified in an adult in good health. CDR3 region: CASRGVDPFGELFF. Here the CDR3 DNA reads TGTGCCAGCAGGGGGGTGGACCCGTTCGGGGAGCTGTTTTTT.